The entry below describes one T cell receptor (beta chain). This entry comes from a study of type 1 and type 2 diabetes patients. Genomic DNA was the PCR template. Multiplex PCR with 30 forward and 13 reverse primers amplified the TCR beta CDR3. TCRdb analysed the multiplex PCR reads with MiXCR anew, one entry per CDR3 protein. The profile shows fewer than 300,000 distinct CDR3 sequences, around 47% of them singletons. The germline CDR1 and CDR2 sequences are MNHNS and SASEGT. Trimming left V 4 bases short and J 1 base short, with 11 bases between. The CDR3 totals 15 residues. The receptor's source is a man between 18 and 29 years old with type 2 diabetes. The sequenced material came from peripheral blood mononuclear cells (PBMCs). The rearrangement joins TRBV6-1 to TRBJ1-5; D possibly corresponds to TRBD1 (6 bases). This CDR3 is CASSGLTGSNQPQHF. In DNA form, the CDR3 reads TGTGCCAGCAGTGGCCTAACAGGGAGCAATCAGCCCCAGCATTTT.